A single TCR beta chain is shown here with its context. Its antigen has not been determined. No much larger clone exists at a distance of one base, and base qualities are not known. These data belong to a study of blood T cell repertoires in COVID-19 (dated by TCRdb to about 2020). Study-wide context: Samples covering the acute and convalescent phases of COVID-19 were provided by collaborators in the United States, Italy and Spain. The material from the prospective study consisted of cDNA or gDNA derived from T cells, B-cell-depleted T cells, or PBMCs. The dataset comprised deeply sampled blood TCRbeta repertoires from subjects exposed to, actively infected with, or recovered from COVID-19. The repertoires were released in a freely available public database intended as a resource for research on the immune response to SARS-CoV-2. The samples were drawn from two sources: the first 160 participants of the ongoing ImmuneRACE study, and 950 to 1,500 subjects contributed by 6 global collaborators. A de-identified subject ID, COVID-19 status, age in years and sex were almost always included in the sample metadata. HLA class I and class II types, where available, came from metadata supplied by the sample provider rather than from assay-based typing. Summary of the overall study and its limitations: Clinical and demographic metadata were provided uncurated, with the amount varying by source and participant.

According to the germline V gene (reference sequence), CDR1 reads LGHDT and CDR2 reads YNNKEL. V is shortened by 5 bases, J by 8 bases, and the region joining them spans 15 bases. The CDR3 contains 13 residues, cysteine and phenylalanine counted. The CDR3 DNA has 39 bases and is translated from base 1. TCRbeta CDR3 regions were amplified from genomic DNA by means of the immunoSEQ Assay, a bias-controlled multiplex PCR. In the authors' own workflow: The number of nucleated cells in each sample was estimated by amplification of reference gene primers within the assay. To quantify the absolute abundance of each unique TCRbeta CDR3 rearrangement, sequence reads were collapsed and filtered. For each sample, productive Simpson clonality was calculated as the square root of Simpson's diversity index over productive rearrangements. The table was pulled from immuneACCESS by TCRdb, which kept in-frame rearrangements only. Such tables lose some clones; where checked, under half of the loss comes from unresolved V genes, and the rest has no known cause. The DNA gave D and trimming, while V, J and clone size come from that table. The sample includes 70,000 or so clones, with about 85% observed a single time. The ten largest clones add up to roughly 12% of the sample.

In Seattle, one collaborating source enrolled patients while the infection was active and tracked those patients longitudinally over the course of disease. Each collaborating institution followed its own protocols to collect whole blood in K2EDTA tubes. For TCRbeta analysis, collaborators shipped samples as frozen whole blood, isolated PBMCs, or DNA extracted from either of those sample types. The sequencing input was peripheral blood. This TCR was sampled from a man aged 45-65 years with COVID-19, enrolled during active disease. The chain was built from TRBV3-1 (or the pseudogene TRBV3-2) and TRBJ1-1, with the D gene too uncertain to name. The nucleotide sequence is TGTGCCAGCAGCTGGCGGGGTGGCAAGGAAGCTTTCTTT. The encoded protein is CASSWRGGKEAFF.